This passage covers 31 T cell receptor beta chains from one sample sequenced in a study of blood T cell repertoires in COVID-19. Some clones are missing from TCRdb's copy, which holds only in-frame ones; the method was immunoSEQ multiplex PCR. The data contain some 200,000 clones, around 80% of them singletons. Sequenced: peripheral blood. These TCRs come from a human donor with acute or convalescent COVID-19. The donor label of this sample is uncertain.

This rearrangement joins TRBV7-3 to TRBJ2-3; maybe TRBD2 (6 bases). Trimming took off 4 bases at V and 0 bases at J, with 11 bases between the two ends. CDR1 and CDR2 (germline): SGHTA, FQGTGA. The CDR3 has 15 residues. CDR3 residues: CASSSPSASTDTQYF. The CDR3 coding sequence is TGTGCCAGCAGCTCGCCTAGCGCCAGCACAGATACGCAGTATTTT.

The chain recombines TRBV30 with TRBJ1-6, with D tentatively TRBD1 (6 bases). CDR3 length: 14 residues. In germline, CDR1 is GTSNPN, CDR2 SVGIG (reference sequence). Trimming stripped 7 bases from V and 7 bases from J, with 17 bases between. The CDR3 DNA reads TGTGCCTACCCGACAGGACCGGGGAATTCACCCCTCCACTTT. Residues: CAYPTGPGNSPLHF.

The rearrangement links TRBV7-2 to TRBJ2-3; 8 bases match TRBD2. This CDR3 contains 15 residues. CDR1 and CDR2 from the germline V gene are SGHTA and FQGNSA. Germline trimming cut 3 bases from V and 1 base from J; bases unmatched to any gene: 3. CDR3 DNA sequence: TGTGCCAGCAGCTTGGGGACTAGGGGCACAGATACGCAGTATTTT. Its protein is CASSLGTRGTDTQYF.

The rearrangement joins TRBV18 to TRBJ2-3, with 10 nucleotides matching TRBD2. The CDR3 has 16 residues. Germline V gives CDR1 KGHSH, CDR2 LQKENI. With 3 bases clipped from V and 2 bases from J, the junction kept 5 bases outside the gene matches. This CDR3 is CASSPPSGRATDTQYF. CDR3 bases: TGTGCCAGCTCACCCCCCAGCGGGAGGGCCACAGATACGCAGTATTTT.

V and J are TRBV19 and TRBJ1-2, with 8 positions matching TRBD1. The germline V gene has CDR1 LNHDA and CDR2 SQIVND (reference sequence). The CDR3 runs 17 residues. The V segment lost 5 bases and the J segment 7 bases; nucleotides outside the gene matches: 18. DNA for the CDR3: TGTGCCAGTAGTGCTGTTGGGACAGGACTTGAGGTTGCTGGCTACACCTTC. Encoded protein: CASSAVGTGLEVAGYTF.

The CDR3 nucleotides read TGTGCCAGCTCACCGGGACTAGCGGACTACAATGAGCAGTTCTTC. Its protein is CASSPGLADYNEQFF. The chain has TRBV18 and TRBJ2-1, with 11 bases fitting TRBD2. The CDR3 spans 15 residues. Unmatched junction bases numbered 1, after V lost 3 bases and J lost 3 bases. Germline V CDR1 and CDR2: KGHSH, LQKENI. Variable domain in full (rest from reference TRBV18 and TRBJ2-1): NAGVMQNPRHLVRRRGQEARLRCSPMKGHSHVYWYRQLPEEGLKFMVYLQKENIIDESGMPKERFSAEFPKEGPSILRIQQVVRGDSAAYFCASSPGLADYNEQFFGPGTRLTVL.

The J gene is TRBJ2-1, the V gene TRBV6-6; 9 nucleotides agree with TRBD2. Unmatched junction bases numbered 6, after V lost 6 bases and J lost 6 bases. This CDR3 is 14 amino acids long. Germline CDR1 and CDR2: MNHNY and SVGAGI (reference sequence). The CDR3 bases are TGTGCCAGCAGGGATAGCGGGAGTATCAATGAGCAGTTCTTC. Translating it yields CASRDSGSINEQFF.

V is TRBV7-8 and J is TRBJ2-1; TRBD2 agrees at 7 bases. The CDR3 runs to 15 residues. V shed 5 bases and J 3 bases; nucleotides not matched to a gene: 7. Germline CDR1 reads SGHVS; CDR2 reads FQNEAQ. In nucleotides, the CDR3 is TGTGCCAGCAGCCCTCGGACTAGTAGCTACAATGAGCAGTTCTTC. Residues: CASSPRTSSYNEQFF.

This chain uses TRBV28 with TRBJ2-7, with D perhaps TRBD2 (5 bases). Germline CDR1 MDHEN, CDR2 SYDVKM. The length of the CDR3 is 15 residues. V lost 7 bases, J lost 2 bases, and 18 bases lay in between. The CDR3 coding sequence is TGTGCCAGCACCTTTAGTGGCGGGCGGACCTACGAGCAGTACTTC. Protein: CASTFSGGRTYEQYF. The full variable domain, rest sourced from reference TRBV28 and TRBJ2-7, is DVKVTQSSRYLVKRTGEKVFLECVQDMDHENMFWYRQDPGLGLRLIYFSYDVKMKEKGDIPEGYSVSREKKERFSLILESASTNQTSMYLCASTFSGGRTYEQYFGPGTRLTVT.

This chain links TRBV18 with TRBJ2-5; 11 positions match TRBD2. Germline loops: CDR1 KGHSH, CDR2 LQKENI. The CDR3 loop spans 15 amino acids. V was pared by 4 bases and J by 5 bases, with 6 bases of the junction left unmatched. The CDR3 DNA reads as TGTGCCAGCTCACAACTAGCGGGAGTGGGGGAGACCCAGTACTTC. Protein: CASSQLAGVGETQYF.

This clone showed up just once. The gene calls are TRBV27 and TRBJ2-2, with 9 bases that match TRBD1. Germline V lookup: CDR1 MNHEY, CDR2 SMNVEV (reference sequence). J lost 4 bases, V lost 9 bases, and 9 bases had no gene match. CDR3 length: 15 amino acids. The CDR3 region is CARPESQGATGELFF. CDR3 DNA: TGTGCCAGGCCGGAGTCACAGGGGGCCACCGGGGAGCTGTTTTTT.

The chain recombines TRBV27 with TRBJ1-2; D gene uncertain. Germline assignment: CDR1 MNHEY and CDR2 SMNVEV (reference sequence). V was cut by 4 bases and J by 4 bases, with 16 bases left in between. This CDR3 is built from 15 residues. In DNA, the CDR3 is TGTGCCAGCAGTTCCGACCAGGCAGCCGGCTATGGCTACACCTTC. This translates into CASSSDQAAGYGYTF.

The chain combines TRBV15 with TRBJ2-2, with 7 bases aligning to TRBD2. This CDR3 is built from 16 residues. Germline V CDR1 and CDR2: LNHNV, YYDKDF (reference sequence). The ends lost 1 base at V and 6 bases at J; junction bases unmatched: 8. The CDR3 DNA follows: TGTGCCACCAGCAGAGGGGAGGGGCGGGAGCCCGGGGAGCTGTTTTTT. It yields the protein CATSRGEGREPGELFF.

The rearrangement uses TRBV9 and TRBJ1-2, with 9 bases fitting TRBD1. The CDR3 runs to 14 residues. Trimming removed 2 bases from V and 4 bases from J; junction bases left unmatched: 3. Germline CDR1 and CDR2: SGDLS and YYNGEE. This CDR3 is CASSVGTGIYGYTF. Here the CDR3 DNA reads TGTGCCAGCAGCGTCGGGACAGGGATCTATGGCTACACCTTC. Based on the CDR3 plus reference TRBV9 and TRBJ1-2, the full variable domain is DSGVTQTPKHLITATGQRVTLRCSPRSGDLSVYWYQQSLDQGLQFLIQYYNGEERAKGNILERFSAQQFPDLHSELNLSSLELGDSALYFCASSVGTGIYGYTFGSGTRLTVV.

This clone occurred a few times. In nucleotides, the CDR3 is TGTGCCAGCAGCTTGGGACTGACAGGGGGCTATGGCTACACCTTC. Its protein product is CASSLGLTGGYGYTF. This chain connects TRBV5-8 to TRBJ1-2, with 9 bases lining up with TRBD1. Per germline, CDR1 SGHTS and CDR2 YDEGEE. This CDR3 contains 15 residues. Trimming cost V 0 bases and J 4 bases; bases outside gene matches: 4.

V usage is TRBV19 and J usage is TRBJ2-2; 8 bases line up with TRBD2. Trimming at V came to 7 bases and at J to 6 bases, leaving 7 bases not matched to a gene. The CDR3 runs to 14 residues. Germline values: CDR1 LNHDA, CDR2 SQIVND (reference sequence). Here the CDR3 DNA reads TGTGCCAGTAAGCAGGGACTAGGGGCCGGGGAGCTGTTTTTT. Translated: CASKQGLGAGELFF.

The rearrangement uses TRBV7-2 and TRBJ1-1; TRBD1 might be the D (6 bases). Trimming shortened V by 3 bases and J by 0 bases, and 11 bases separated the two germline ends. Germline loops: CDR1 SGHTA, CDR2 FQGNSA. The CDR3 consists of 15 residues. The CDR3 loop reads CASSFLDRLNTEAFF. CDR3 bases: TGTGCCAGCAGCTTCTTAGACAGGCTGAACACTGAAGCTTTCTTT.

This clone has a single count. The genes are TRBV28 and TRBJ2-5; 11 nucleotides line up with TRBD2. Germline trimming cut 4 bases from V and 5 bases from J; bases unmatched to any gene: 3. CDR1 MDHEN and CDR2 SYDVKM come from the germline V gene. There are 14 residues in the CDR3. The CDR3 spells CASSSSGRRETQYF. The CDR3 DNA reads as TGTGCCAGCAGTTCTAGCGGGAGGAGGGAGACCCAGTACTTC.

The gene calls are TRBV27 and TRBJ2-7; tentative D call: TRBD1 (6 bases). The germline gives CDR1 MNHEY, CDR2 SMNVEV (reference sequence). The CDR3 is 14 amino acids. Trimming took off 6 bases at V and 6 bases at J, with 18 bases between the two ends. CDR3 nucleotides: TGTGCCAGCAGATTCGACAGGTCCCCATCCGAGCAGTACTTC. This codes for CASRFDRSPSEQYF.

This chain joins TRBV12-3 or TRBV12-4 and TRBJ1-2; D unresolved. The V gene lost 7 bases and the J gene lost 3 bases, with 12 bases spanning the gap. The CDR3 runs 13 residues. The CDR3 DNA reads as TGTGCCAGCAATCAGTTTCCCGACTATGGCTACACCTTC. This sequence encodes CASNQFPDYGYTF.

The V call is TRBV19, the J call TRBJ1-1; a weak D match, TRBD1 (5 bases). The CDR3 runs to 15 residues. The germline CDR1 and CDR2 sequences are LNHDA and SQIVND (reference sequence). V dropped 3 bases and J dropped 5 bases, with 16 bases sitting between them. DNA of the CDR3: TGTGCCAGTAGTATCGGGACTTCCTCGGGGACTGAAGCTTTCTTT. Amino acids: CASSIGTSSGTEAFF.

The table lists this clone with a few counts. J is TRBJ2-7 and V is TRBV5-1; 8 bases agree with TRBD2. CDR1 SGHRS and CDR2 YFSETQ come from the germline V gene. This CDR3 has 15 residues. V shed 0 bases and J 2 bases; nucleotides not matched to a gene: 4. The CDR3 sequence: CASSLELADTYEQYF. The CDR3 nucleotides are TGCGCCAGCAGCTTGGAACTAGCGGACACCTACGAGCAGTACTTC.

This chain links TRBV29-1 with TRBJ1-2; D is unclear. Per germline, CDR1 SQVTM and CDR2 ANQGSEA. This CDR3 has 11 residues. Trimming took 4 bases from V and 4 from J, leaving 7 bases between them. The chain's CDR3 is CSVVQLYGYTF. Here the CDR3 DNA reads TGCAGCGTTGTACAGCTCTATGGCTACACCTTC.

This chain links TRBV6-2 or TRBV6-3 with TRBJ2-3; D perhaps matches TRBD1 (5 bases). V was shortened by 4 bases and J by 4 bases, with 9 bases between the two germline ends. The V gene's germline CDR1 is MNHEY and CDR2 SVGEGT. The CDR3 is 13 residues long. CDR3 in amino acids: CASSSLGADTQYF. CDR3 DNA: TGTGCCAGCAGTTCTCTAGGGGCAGATACGCAGTATTTT.

V is TRBV5-8 and J is TRBJ1-2, with 10 bases matching TRBD1. The CDR3 contains 16 residues. After removal of 6 bases from V and 4 bases from J, the junction contained 12 bases not matched to a gene. The germline V gene has CDR1 SGHTS and CDR2 YDEGEE. As DNA, the CDR3 is TGTGCCAGCACCCGGGACAGGGGAGGAGTTGGCTATGGCTACACCTTC. This gives the protein CASTRDRGGVGYGYTF. The full variable domain, completed using reference TRBV5-8 and TRBJ1-2, is EAGVTQSPTHLIKTRGQQATLRCSPISGHTSVYWYQQALGLGLQFLLWYDEGEERNRGNFPPRFSGRQFPNYSSELNVNALELEDSALYLCASTRDRGGVGYGYTFGSGTRLTVV.

This clone showed up just once. J is TRBJ1-5 and V is TRBV10-3; TRBD1 might be the D (5 bases). There are 13 residues in the CDR3. The V gene lost 7 bases and the J gene lost 0 bases, with 7 bases spanning the gap. Per the germline V gene, CDR1 is ENHRY and CDR2 is SYGVKD. CDR3 in amino acids: CAITDSSNQPQHF. The CDR3 nucleotides read TGTGCCATCACCGACAGTAGCAATCAGCCCCAGCATTTT.

The CDR3 protein is CASSQVLAGGNEQFF. CDR3 nucleotides: TGTGCCAGCAGCCAAGTACTAGCGGGAGGCAATGAGCAGTTCTTC. The rearrangement uses TRBV3-1 (or the pseudogene TRBV3-2) and TRBJ2-1, with TRBD2 identical over 12 bases. Germline values: CDR1 LGHDT, CDR2 YNNKEL (reference sequence). This CDR3 has 15 residues. Trimming at V came to 1 base and at J to 6 bases, leaving 1 base not matched to a gene.

The rearrangement uses TRBV2 and TRBJ2-7; 9 bases match TRBD2. Trimming removed 3 bases from V and 2 bases from J; junction bases left unmatched: 5. The CDR3 sequence is 15 residues long. The germline gives CDR1 SNHLY, CDR2 FYNNEI. This CDR3 is CASSDPRGRAYEQYF. As DNA, the CDR3 is TGTGCCAGCAGTGACCCTCGCGGGAGGGCCTACGAGCAGTACTTC.

The chain uses TRBV5-1 and TRBJ2-3; D unclear. With 0 bases removed from V and 0 bases from J, the gap between germline ends came to 8 bases. The length of the CDR3 is 15 residues. Germline loops: CDR1 SGHRS, CDR2 YFSETQ. The CDR3, as DNA: TGCGCCAGCAGCTTGGTGGCAGGTAGCACAGATACGCAGTATTTT. Protein product: CASSLVAGSTDTQYF.

The V call is TRBV28, the J call TRBJ1-3; 10 nucleotides line up with TRBD1. CDR1 and CDR2 (germline): MDHEN, SYDVKM. Trimming removed 6 bases from V and 0 bases from J; junction bases left unmatched: 2. The CDR3 has 15 amino acids. This CDR3 reads CASRGQGSSGNTIYF. Written as DNA, the CDR3 is TGTGCCAGCAGGGGACAGGGGAGCTCTGGAAACACCATATATTTT.

This clone was found once. The chain uses TRBV30 and TRBJ2-3, with D maybe TRBD2 (8 bases). This CDR3 region has 15 residues. The germline V gene has CDR1 GTSNPN and CDR2 SVGIG (reference sequence). V lost 2 bases to trimming and J lost 10 bases, with 22 bases between them. CDR3 DNA: TGTGCCTGGAGTCGCGGGACTAGGGGGCCGGGGGCGCAGTATTTT. Translating gives CAWSRGTRGPGAQYF.